This TCR beta chain was identified in a study of graft-versus-host responses after intestinal transplantation. Regarding the study as a whole: The recipient marrow held GvH clones, and some of them showed up first in ileum or blood.

Sorted after the reaction were proliferating CFSE-low CD3+CD4+ and CD3+CD8+ responders. This CDR3 region has 14 residues. The germline V gene encodes CDR1 MGHRA and CDR2 YSYEKL. Clones were sequenced by immunoSEQ multiplex PCR, and TCRdb holds only the in-frame ones, with some missing. The data show some 22,000 clones, with 50% to 70% seen just once and approximately 0.93% held by the top ten. V is TRBV4-1 and J is TRBJ2-5, with D tentatively TRBD1 (5 bases). The end of the DNA fits TRBJ2-7 better, so the J call may be wrong. The sequence was collected from a human patient who received an intestinal transplant. The sample consisted of alloreactive CD4+ T cells from a mixed lymphocyte reaction culture, taken before intestinal transplant. Indicated subset: CFSE-low proliferating T cells sorted from approximately 6-day pre-transplant mixed lymphocyte reaction (GvH or HvG direction). CDR3 DNA: TGCGCCAGCAGCCGTACAGGTAGCTCCTACGAGCAGTACTTC. It yields the protein CASSRTGSSYEQYF.